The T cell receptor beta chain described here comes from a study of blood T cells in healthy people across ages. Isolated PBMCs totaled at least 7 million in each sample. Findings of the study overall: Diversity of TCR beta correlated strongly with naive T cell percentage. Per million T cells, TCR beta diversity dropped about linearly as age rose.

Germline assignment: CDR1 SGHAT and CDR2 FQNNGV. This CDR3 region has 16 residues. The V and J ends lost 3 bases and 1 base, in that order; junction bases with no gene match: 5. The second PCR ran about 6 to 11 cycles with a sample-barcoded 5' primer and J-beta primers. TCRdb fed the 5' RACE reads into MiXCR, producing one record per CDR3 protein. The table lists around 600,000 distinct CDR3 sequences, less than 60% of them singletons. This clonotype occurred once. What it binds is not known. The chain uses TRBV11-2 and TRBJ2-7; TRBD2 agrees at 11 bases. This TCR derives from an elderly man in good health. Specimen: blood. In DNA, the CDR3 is TGTGCCAGCAGCTTGACTAGCGGGAAGGGTTCCTACGAGCAGTACTTC. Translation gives CASSLTSGKGSYEQYF.